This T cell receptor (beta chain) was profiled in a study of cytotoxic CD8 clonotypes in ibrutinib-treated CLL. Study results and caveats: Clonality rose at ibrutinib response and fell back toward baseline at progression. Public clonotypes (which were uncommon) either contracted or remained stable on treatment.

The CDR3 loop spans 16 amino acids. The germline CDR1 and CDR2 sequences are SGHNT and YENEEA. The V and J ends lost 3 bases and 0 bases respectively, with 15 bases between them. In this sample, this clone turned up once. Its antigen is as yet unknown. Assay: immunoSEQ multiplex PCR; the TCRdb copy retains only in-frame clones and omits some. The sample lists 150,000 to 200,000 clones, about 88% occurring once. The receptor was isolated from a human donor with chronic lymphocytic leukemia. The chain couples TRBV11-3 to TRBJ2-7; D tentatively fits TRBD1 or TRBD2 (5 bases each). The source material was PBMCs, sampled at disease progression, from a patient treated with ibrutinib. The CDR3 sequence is CASSLGRGQVSYEQYF. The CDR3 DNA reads TGTGCCAGCAGCTTGGGACGAGGCCAGGTCTCCTACGAGCAGTACTTC.